The 13 T cell receptor beta chains listed next were all sequenced from one sample in a study of metastatic and nonmetastatic thyroid tumors. Via MiXCR, TCRdb re-called the PCR reads. This table has approximately 30,000 clones, 15% to 20% appearing once. No patient received treatment before thyroid surgery. What was sequenced was blood. Every receptor here comes from a female donor with papillary thyroid cancer or a benign thyroid nodule (not recorded which). Some clones in this sample may be carry-over from other donors' samples.

About this clone: Since a much larger clone is just one base distant, this may be a read error. The chain combines TRBV3-1 with TRBJ1-2; a possible D gene is TRBD1 (5 bases). The CDR3 consists of 14 residues. Germline assignment: CDR1 LGHDT and CDR2 YNNKEL (reference sequence). The CDR3 DNA is TGTTCCAGCAGCCAGGCCGGGACCGAGTATGGCTACACCTTC. This sequence encodes CSSSQAGTEYGYTF.

In its sample, this clone was seen a few times. V and J are TRBV6-1 and TRBJ2-1, with 8 bases lining up with TRBD1. Germline lookup yields CDR1 MNHNS and CDR2 SASEGT. The CDR3 length is 14 residues. The V gene end was trimmed by 6 bases and the J gene end by 10 bases; junction bases not matched to a gene: 11. Here the CDR3 DNA reads TGTGCCAGCAGCATGGATCCAGGGGGCAGGGAGCAGTTCTTC. Translating it yields CASSMDPGGREQFF.

At least ten counts were recorded for this clone. The chain joins TRBV4-1 to TRBJ1-5; 8 nucleotides agree with TRBD1. Germline V lookup: CDR1 MGHRA, CDR2 YSYEKL. V lost 4 bases to trimming and J lost 5 bases; unmatched junction nucleotides: 7. The CDR3 extends over 15 amino acids. DNA of the CDR3: TGCGCCAGCAGCCGATATTGGACAGGGTATCAGCCCCAGCATTTT. As protein: CASSRYWTGYQPQHF.

In the case of this clone: A read error may be the cause here, since a much bigger clone is one base away. The genes are TRBV11-1 and TRBJ2-1; tentatively, D is TRBD1 (6 bases). Looked up from germline, CDR1 is SGHAT and CDR2 is FQDESV (reference sequence). The CDR3 spans 18 residues. Between the trimmed V and J ends, which lost 0 bases and 4 bases, there was a span of 19 bases. The CDR3 DNA reads TGTGCCAGCAGCTTAGCCTTTCAGTACAGGGTTTCATACAATGAGCAGTTCTTC. Translation: CASSLAFQYRVSYNEQFF. Supplemented by reference TRBV11-1 and TRBJ2-1, the full variable domain reads EAEVAQSPRYKITEKSQAVAFWCDPISGHATLYWYRQILGQGPELLVQFQDESVVDDSQLPKDRFSAERLKGVDSTLKIQPAELGDSAMYLCASSLAFQYRVSYNEQFFGPGTRLTVL.

This clone was detected ten times or more. The genes are TRBV27 and TRBJ2-5; 9 bases line up with TRBD1. There are 17 residues in the CDR3. Trimming at V came to 5 bases and at J to 5 bases, leaving 15 bases not matched to a gene. Germline V gene data show CDR1 as MNHEY and CDR2 as SMNVEV (reference sequence). The CDR3 coding sequence is TGTGCCAGCAGTCCTACACAGGGGGCAGGGGGCTGGGAGACCCAGTACTTC. It translates to CASSPTQGAGGWETQYF.

In this sample, this clone turned up many times. The chain uses TRBV20-1 and TRBJ1-4; D is possibly TRBD1 (6 bases). Germline CDR1 DFQATT, CDR2 SNEGSKA (reference sequence). The CDR3 consists of 11 residues. The ends were cut back, 3 bases at V and 8 bases at J, with 7 bases in the middle. CDR3 in DNA: TGCAGTGCTAGGACAGGAGAAAAACTGTTTTTT. This codes for CSARTGEKLFF.

In its sample, this clone is medium-sized (0.01 to 0.1%). The V and J genes are TRBV19 and TRBJ2-2, with 12 bases matching TRBD1. The CDR3 is made up of 15 amino acids. With V trimmed by 8 bases and J by 7 bases, 8 bases remained unmatched. Germline V gene data show CDR1 as LNHDA and CDR2 as SQIVND (reference sequence). The CDR3 coding sequence is TGTGCCAGTGATCCGGGACAGGGGGCGCACGGGGAGCTGTTTTTT. It encodes CASDPGQGAHGELFF.

The chain employs TRBV4-2 and TRBJ2-1, with TRBD2 matching over 12 bases. Germline V gene sequence: CDR1 LGHNA, CDR2 YNFKEQ. This CDR3 region has 17 residues. V shed 3 bases and J 4 bases; nucleotides not matched to a gene: 7. The CDR3 sequence: CASSHPKLAGGYNEQFF. As DNA, the CDR3 is TGTGCCAGCAGCCACCCAAAACTAGCGGGGGGATACAATGAGCAGTTCTTC.

Many counts were recorded for this clone. The rearrangement uses TRBV5-1 and TRBJ2-7, with TRBD2 identical over 8 bases. Germline CDR1 and CDR2: SGHRS and YFSETQ. V shed 3 bases and J 0 bases; nucleotides not matched to a gene: 5. This CDR3 has 15 amino acids. DNA for the CDR3: TGCGCCAGCAGCTACTACAGCGGGAGCTCCTACGAGCAGTACTTC. This translates into CASSYYSGSSYEQYF.

This clone has a handful of counts. The chain carries TRBV4-2 and TRBJ1-3, with a possible D match to TRBD1 (5 bases). The CDR3 consists of 17 residues. CDR1 is LGHNA and CDR2 is YNFKEQ in the germline V gene. Trimming removed 6 bases at V and 0 bases at J, with 18 bases between. The DNA of the CDR3 is TGTGCCAGCAGTTCCCGGGGAGGGGCTATCTCTGGAAACACCATATATTTT. Encoded protein: CASSSRGGAISGNTIYF.

This clone was counted ten times or more. The CDR3 spells CASSEPGLEWTDTQYF. The CDR3 DNA is TGTGCCAGCAGTGAGCCAGGACTTGAGTGGACAGATACGCAGTATTTT. V gene TRBV25-1 combines with J gene TRBJ2-3, with D possibly matching TRBD2 (5 bases). V was clipped by 3 bases and J by 3 bases, with 16 bases between them. Germline CDR1 reads MGHDK; CDR2 reads SYGVNS. The CDR3 sequence is 16 residues long.

This clone is medium-sized in the sample. This chain uses TRBV10-2 with TRBJ2-5; D is perhaps TRBD2 (6 bases). The germline V gene has CDR1 WSHSY and CDR2 SAAADI. This CDR3 has 14 amino acids. V gave up 0 bases and J gave up 3 bases, with 8 bases separating them. The CDR3: CASSESAGKETQYF. The CDR3 nucleotides are TGCGCCAGCAGTGAGTCAGCGGGCAAAGAGACCCAGTACTTC.

This clone is medium-sized by share. This chain links TRBV6-1 with TRBJ1-6, with 10 bases identical to TRBD1. V shed 5 bases and J 9 bases; nucleotides not matched to a gene: 4. Germline V lookup: CDR1 MNHNS, CDR2 SASEGT. This CDR3 is built from 14 residues. The CDR3 DNA is TGTGCCAGCAGTTCCGGGACAGGGGTTTCACCCCTCCACTTT. Translated, it gives CASSSGTGVSPLHF.